The 30 T cell receptor beta chains in this list originate from one sample, sequenced in a study of radiation and T cells in renal cell carcinoma. Described time point: blood 4 weeks post-SBRT, at nephrectomy. Treatment noted: 15 Gy SBRT to primary tumor, nephrectomy 4 weeks later. Produced via immunoSEQ multiplex PCR; TCRdb's table is partial and in-frame only. The table lists approximately 86,000 clones, approximately 86% of them singletons. This specimen was blood, taken from a patient whose treatment included radiotherapy and nephrectomy. These receptors were taken from a man between 50 and 59 years old with renal cell carcinoma.

CDR3 in amino acids: CASSLGTGRINEQFF. In DNA form, the CDR3 reads TGTGCCAGCAGCTTAGGGACAGGAAGGATCAATGAGCAGTTCTTC. The chain joins TRBV7-3 to TRBJ2-1, with 8 bases matching TRBD1. Germline lookup yields CDR1 SGHTA and CDR2 FQGTGA. The J segment lost 6 bases and the V segment lost 2 bases, leaving 6 bases of the junction unmatched. This CDR3 spans 15 amino acids. The full variable domain, its missing parts supplied by reference TRBV7-3 and TRBJ2-1, is GAGVSQTPSNKVTEKGKYVELRCDPISGHTALYWYRQSLGQGPEFLIYFQGTGAADDSGLPNDRFFAVRPEGSVSTLKIQRTERGDSAVYLCASSLGTGRINEQFFGPGTRLTVL.

This clone was observed a single time. This chain connects TRBV18 to TRBJ1-5; no clear D. Trimming shortened V by 3 bases and J by 2 bases, and 11 bases separated the two germline ends. The CDR3 has 15 amino acids. From germline, CDR1 is KGHSH and CDR2 LQKENI. CDR3 in amino acids: CASSPSAVGNQPQHF. CDR3 coding DNA: TGTGCCAGCTCACCTTCAGCGGTGGGCAATCAGCCCCAGCATTTT. Combining the CDR3 with reference TRBV18 and TRBJ1-5 gives the whole variable domain NAGVMQNPRHLVRRRGQEARLRCSPMKGHSHVYWYRQLPEEGLKFMVYLQKENIIDESGMPKERFSAEFPKEGPSILRIQQVVRGDSAAYFCASSPSAVGNQPQHFGDGTRLSIL.

V is TRBV19 and J is TRBJ2-1; D is possibly TRBD2 (5 bases). CDR1 is LNHDA and CDR2 is SQIVND in the germline V gene (reference sequence). V was trimmed by 5 bases and J by 5 bases, leaving 16 bases between them. CDR3 length: 15 residues. CDR3 sequence: CASSDLEGSNNEQFF. The CDR3 nucleotides read TGTGCCAGTAGTGACCTAGAGGGATCCAACAATGAGCAGTTCTTC.

This chain's CDR3 is CASRMAGSAGELFF. CDR3 DNA sequence: TGCGCCAGCAGAATGGCTGGTAGCGCCGGGGAGCTGTTTTTT. This chain connects TRBV5-1 to TRBJ2-2; D is possibly TRBD2 (5 bases). Looked up from germline, CDR1 is SGHRS and CDR2 is YFSETQ. V was trimmed by 5 bases and J by 6 bases, leaving 14 bases between them. The CDR3 is made up of 14 amino acids.

This sequence joins TRBV11-1 and TRBJ2-1; the match to TRBD2 covers 8 bases. CDR1 is SGHAT, CDR2 FQDESV, per germline (reference sequence). The CDR3 covers 15 residues. V gave up 4 bases and J gave up 2 bases; unmatched junction bases: 4. CDR3 nucleotide sequence: TGTGCCAGCAGCTATGGTAGCGGGACCTACAATGAGCAGTTCTTC. Translation: CASSYGSGTYNEQFF.

This rearrangement joins TRBV6-1 to TRBJ1-5, with D maybe TRBD1 (6 bases). Germline loops: CDR1 MNHNS, CDR2 SASEGT. The CDR3 is made up of 15 amino acids. V gave up 6 bases and J gave up 4 bases, with 16 bases separating them. The CDR3 DNA reads as TGTGCCAGCAGGCGCAACAGGGAAGGGAATCAGCCCCAGCATTTT. Its protein product is CASRRNREGNQPQHF.

This clone was picked up a small number of times. The chain uses TRBV10-3 and TRBJ2-7, with 9 positions matching TRBD1. The CDR3 runs 15 residues. After removal of 4 bases from V and 5 bases from J, the junction contained 9 bases not matched to a gene. Germline-derived CDR1 and CDR2 are ENHRY and SYGVKD. This CDR3 reads CAISVMGTGLNEQYF. The CDR3 coding sequence is TGTGCCATCAGTGTCATGGGGACAGGGCTCAACGAGCAGTACTTC.

In its sample, this clone was seen once. The chain uses TRBV5-1 and TRBJ2-6; D is tentatively TRBD1 or TRBD2 (5 bases each). CDR1 and CDR2 (germline): SGHRS, YFSETQ. Trimming removed 6 bases at V and 2 bases at J, with 12 bases between. The CDR3 covers 15 residues. The CDR3 DNA reads TGCGCCAGCACGCCAGGGAGCCCTGGGGCCAACGTCCTGACTTTC. Amino acids: CASTPGSPGANVLTF.

This chain links TRBV6-1 with TRBJ2-5; D perhaps matches TRBD2 (5 bases). V dropped 5 bases and J dropped 3 bases, with 16 bases sitting between them. There are 15 residues in the CDR3. Germline CDR1 reads MNHNS; CDR2 reads SASEGT. CDR3 region: CASSLRATVEETQYF. Here the CDR3 DNA reads TGTGCCAGCAGTCTGAGGGCGACGGTAGAAGAGACCCAGTACTTC.

The rearrangement links TRBV9 to TRBJ1-1, with D uncertain. CDR1 and CDR2 (germline): SGDLS, YYNGEE. CDR3 size: 15 residues. V was cut by 4 bases and J by 0 bases, with 13 bases left in between. The CDR3 here is CASSPRPSVNTEAFF. CDR3 sequence (DNA): TGTGCCAGCAGCCCCCGGCCATCGGTGAACACTGAAGCTTTCTTT.

The V call is TRBV5-5, the J call TRBJ1-1, with 8 bases that match TRBD1. Germline V gene sequence: CDR1 SGHKS, CDR2 YYEKEE (reference sequence). J lost 1 base, V lost 4 bases, and 6 bases had no gene match. This CDR3 is 15 amino acids long. CDR3 amino acids: CASSINGQGNTEAFF. The CDR3 DNA is TGTGCCAGCAGCATAAACGGACAGGGGAACACTGAAGCTTTCTTT. Full variable domain (remainder filled in from reference TRBV5-5 and TRBJ1-1): DAGVTQSPTHLIKTRGQQVTLRCSPISGHKSVSWYQQVLGQGPQFIFQYYEKEERGRGNFPDRFSARQFPNYSSELNVNALLLGDSALYLCASSINGQGNTEAFFGQGTRLTVV.

This chain links TRBV5-1 with TRBJ2-1; TRBD2 matches at 10 bases. V shed 3 bases, J shed 8 bases, and the junction held 17 bases outside the gene matches. This CDR3 is built from 18 residues. From germline, CDR1 is SGHRS and CDR2 YFSETQ. CDR3 nucleotide sequence: TGCGCCAGCAGCTCGGCCGGGGTAGAAAGCGGGAGGGCCCATGAGCAGTTCTTC. Residues: CASSSAGVESGRAHEQFF.

The V call is TRBV27, the J call TRBJ2-1; D is possibly TRBD1 (6 bases). The CDR3 runs to 16 residues. V was trimmed by 6 bases and J by 1 base, leaving 16 bases between them. The V gene's germline CDR1 is MNHEY and CDR2 SMNVEV (reference sequence). The DNA for the CDR3 is TGTGCCAGCAGATATATTACAGGGTTGTCCTACAATGAGCAGTTCTTC. It codes for CASRYITGLSYNEQFF.

The rearrangement links TRBV5-1 to TRBJ1-3; no reliable D call. Germline V gives CDR1 SGHRS, CDR2 YFSETQ. The CDR3 is made up of 14 amino acids. V lost 0 bases and J 3 bases, leaving 7 bases between the germline ends. CDR3 coding DNA: TGCGCCAGCAGCTTGGGAGGGCTTGGAAACACCATATATTTT. Its translation: CASSLGGLGNTIYF.

The chain couples TRBV10-3 to TRBJ2-2; 9 bases align to TRBD1. There are 16 residues in the CDR3. Germline assignment: CDR1 ENHRY and CDR2 SYGVKD. Trimming at V came to 4 bases and at J to 7 bases, leaving 10 bases not matched to a gene. CDR3 coding DNA: TGTGCCATCAGTGGCGCTGGGACAGGGCCTGGCGGGGAGCTGTTTTTT. Translated, it gives CAISGAGTGPGGELFF.

This rearrangement joins TRBV5-4 to TRBJ1-3; D gene unclear. CDR3 size: 14 residues. CDR1 is SGHNT, CDR2 YYREEE, per germline (reference sequence). Trimming removed 4 bases at V and 2 bases at J, with 10 bases between. Here the CDR3 reads CASSADFTGNTIYF. CDR3 DNA sequence: TGTGCCAGCAGCGCGGATTTTACTGGAAACACCATATATTTT.

CDR3 in DNA: TGTGCCAGCAGCTTAGGAGGGAGCACTGAAGCTTTCTTT. Protein: CASSLGGSTEAFF. The chain links TRBV7-6 to TRBJ1-1; no firm D call. The CDR3 loop spans 13 amino acids. CDR1 is SGHVS, CDR2 FNYEAQ, per germline. Trimming cost V 1 base and J 4 bases, with 7 bases left between them.

V gene TRBV4-3 combines with J gene TRBJ2-7; D may be TRBD1 (5 bases). V lost 4 bases, J lost 7 bases, and 14 bases lay in between. The CDR3 runs 13 residues. Germline CDR1 is LGHNA and CDR2 is YSLEER. The CDR3 is CASSLTTEREQYF. DNA for the CDR3: TGCGCCAGCAGCCTCACGACAGAGCGAGAGCAGTACTTC.

The V call is TRBV14, the J call TRBJ2-1; 9 bases align to TRBD2. There are 17 residues in the CDR3. V was pared by 0 bases and J by 2 bases, with 5 bases of the junction left unmatched. Per the germline V gene, CDR1 is SGHDN and CDR2 is FVKESK. The CDR3 bases are TGTGCCAGCAGCCAAGATCGGGCGGGAGGGCCCTACAATGAGCAGTTCTTC. This sequence encodes CASSQDRAGGPYNEQFF.

The chain has TRBV5-4 and TRBJ1-2, with D tentatively TRBD1 (6 bases). Germline CDR1 is SGHNT and CDR2 is YYREEE (reference sequence). V shed 4 bases and J shed 4 bases, with 20 bases lying between them. The CDR3 extends over 16 amino acids. CDR3 in amino acids: CASSPPSGGRVYGYTF. CDR3 DNA: TGTGCCAGCAGCCCCCCTTCGGGGGGCAGGGTCTATGGCTACACCTTC.

This clone came up once. The V call is TRBV11-1, the J call TRBJ2-4; D is possibly TRBD1 (5 bases). Between the trimmed V and J ends, which lost 5 bases and 11 bases, there was a span of 10 bases. Germline CDR1 is SGHAT and CDR2 is FQDESV (reference sequence). The CDR3 is 11 amino acids. CDR3 nucleotides: TGTGCCAGCAGCACAGACAGTGTTCAGTACTTC. Amino acids: CASSTDSVQYF. The full variable domain, with the rest looked up from reference TRBV11-1 and TRBJ2-4, is EAEVAQSPRYKITEKSQAVAFWCDPISGHATLYWYRQILGQGPELLVQFQDESVVDDSQLPKDRFSAERLKGVDSTLKIQPAELGDSAMYLCASSTDSVQYFGAGTRLSVL.

V is TRBV18 and J is TRBJ1-5; D possibly corresponds to TRBD1 (5 bases). CDR1 is KGHSH, CDR2 LQKENI, per germline. Trimming took off 2 bases at V and 5 bases at J, with 10 bases between the two ends. The CDR3 loop spans 14 amino acids. The CDR3 DNA follows: TGTGCCAGCTCACCAAACAGGAAGGATCAGCCCCAGCATTTT. Translation gives CASSPNRKDQPQHF.

The rearrangement uses TRBV5-4 and TRBJ2-3; 13 nucleotides line up with TRBD2. CDR1 SGHNT and CDR2 YYREEE come from the germline V gene (reference sequence). Trimming took 4 bases from V and 1 from J; bases not matched to a gene: 3. The CDR3 runs 16 residues. DNA of the CDR3: TGTGCCAGCAGCAAACTAGCGGGGGGGGGCACAGATACGCAGTATTTT. Its translation: CASSKLAGGGTDTQYF. The entire variable domain, with the rest obtained from reference TRBV5-4 and TRBJ2-3, is as follows: ETGVTQSPTHLIKTRGQQVTLRCSSQSGHNTVSWYQQALGQGPQFIFQYYREEENGRGNFPPRFSGLQFPNYSSELNVNALELDDSALYLCASSKLAGGGTDTQYFGPGTRLTVL.

This chain uses TRBV7-9 with TRBJ1-1; no clear D gene. The length of the CDR3 is 13 residues. V lost 4 bases and J 5 bases, leaving 11 bases between the germline ends. Germline V lookup: CDR1 SEHNR, CDR2 FQNEAQ (reference sequence). The CDR3 DNA reads TGTGCCAGCAGCTCCGAGGGTGGGACTGAAGCTTTCTTT. Translated: CASSSEGGTEAFF.

This chain joins TRBV6-5 and TRBJ2-5, with D tentatively TRBD1 or TRBD2 (5 bases each). Judging by the DNA end, TRBJ2-7 fits better; the J call may be wrong. Germline V lookup: CDR1 MNHEY, CDR2 SVGAGI. The CDR3 has 14 residues. As DNA, the CDR3 is TGTGCCACCCAGCCGGTGGGACGGAACTACGAGCAGTACTTC. It translates to CATQPVGRNYEQYF.

This clone appeared once. The chain carries TRBV25-1 and TRBJ2-2; D may be TRBD1 or TRBD2 (5 bases each). Trimming stripped 4 bases from V and 7 bases from J, with 7 bases between. The CDR3 contains 12 residues. Germline V lookup: CDR1 MGHDK, CDR2 SYGVNS. The CDR3 spells CASSGGFGELFF. CDR3 nucleotides: TGTGCCAGCAGTGGGGGGTTCGGGGAGCTGTTTTTT.

This clone occurred once. V and J are TRBV2 and TRBJ1-5; D might be TRBD1 (6 bases). The germline V gene encodes CDR1 SNHLY and CDR2 FYNNEI. This CDR3 is built from 15 residues. Deletions cut 9 bases from V and 2 bases from J, with 17 bases between. CDR3 nucleotide sequence: TGTGCCAGGGTAACAGGGTGGGGCGGCAATCAGCCCCAGCATTTT. Translation gives CARVTGWGGNQPQHF.

The V and J genes are TRBV18 and TRBJ2-5; no clear D gene. With 6 bases removed from V and 2 bases from J, the gap between germline ends came to 10 bases. The CDR3 contains 13 residues. CDR1 KGHSH and CDR2 LQKENI come from the germline V gene. CDR3 nucleotide sequence: TGTGCCAGCTCTCCGCGGCGTCAAGAGACCCAGTACTTC. Encoded protein: CASSPRRQETQYF.

The chain has TRBV6-5 and TRBJ1-2, with D tentatively TRBD1 (5 bases). CDR3 size: 14 residues. Germline V CDR1 and CDR2: MNHEY, SVGAGI. V lost 0 bases and J lost 1, with 6 bases in between. This chain's CDR3 is CASSYSGGNYGYTF. The CDR3 nucleotides read TGTGCCAGCAGTTACTCGGGGGGTAACTATGGCTACACCTTC.

The V gene is TRBV9, the J gene TRBJ2-1; D call uncertain. The CDR3 loop spans 15 amino acids. The germline gives CDR1 SGDLS, CDR2 YYNGEE. V dropped 2 bases and J dropped 4 bases, with 13 bases sitting between them. CDR3 nucleotides: TGTGCCAGCAGCGTTACTACCGCGAATTACAATGAGCAGTTCTTC. Amino acid sequence: CASSVTTANYNEQFF.